This is a list of T cell receptor beta chains from one sample in a study of siplizumab effects on memory and regulatory T cells. Clones were read by immunoSEQ multiplex PCR, and TCRdb kept only the in-frame ones, dropping some. Here the sample spans 90,000 to 150,000 clones, around 93% being singletons. The material sequenced was non-Treg CD4+ T cells sorted from blood. The receptors were sampled from a human donor in good health. CDR3s include the opening cysteine and the closing phenylalanine or tryptophan. The D gene is left open where the match is weak. Size tells how often a clone was seen (once, few, many) or the class of an expanded clone, and some rows leave it out.

v_gene: TRBV6-6; abundance: NA; len: 15; j_gene: TRBJ1-2; d_gene: NA; CDR3nt: TGTGCCAGCAGCCCGAAGGGCCTGAACAACTATGGCTACACCTTC; CDR3aa: CASSPKGLNNYGYTF
v_gene: TRBV14; abundance: NA; len: 17; j_gene: TRBJ1-2; d_gene: TRBD1; CDR3nt: TGTGCCAGCAGCCAGAGGATCACAGGGGGGGGACTGAATGGCTACACCTTC; CDR3aa: CASSQRITGGGLNGYTF
v_gene: TRBV6-5; abundance: NA; len: 12; j_gene: TRBJ2-3; d_gene: NA; CDR3nt: TGTGCCAGCAGTTCGAGCCCTTATACGCAGTATTTT; CDR3aa: CASSSSPYTQYF
v_gene: TRBV4-1; abundance: NA; len: 14; j_gene: TRBJ1-2; d_gene: TRBD1; CDR3nt: TGCGCCAGCAGCCCCGGACAGGGGGCGCGTGGCTACACCTTC; CDR3aa: CASSPGQGARGYTF
v_gene: TRBV9; abundance: NA; len: 14; j_gene: TRBJ1-6; d_gene: NA; CDR3nt: TGTGCCAGCAGTGAGGGGGTCGATGGTTCACCCCTCCACTTT; CDR3aa: CASSEGVDGSPLHF
v_gene: TRBV6-5; abundance: NA; len: 12; j_gene: TRBJ1-2; d_gene: TRBD1; CDR3nt: TGTGCCACTCAACAGGGGAACTATGGCTACACCTTC; CDR3aa: CATQQGNYGYTF
v_gene: TRBV18; abundance: NA; len: 16; j_gene: TRBJ2-2; d_gene: NA; CDR3nt: TGTGCCAGCTCACCAAGATTACTGTCCAACACCGGGGAGCTGTTTTTT; CDR3aa: CASSPRLLSNTGELFF
v_gene: TRBV2; abundance: NA; len: 12; j_gene: TRBJ2-5; d_gene: NA; CDR3nt: TGTGCCAGCAGGGACAACCAAGAGACCCAGTACTTC; CDR3aa: CASRDNQETQYF
v_gene: TRBV6-1; abundance: NA; len: 15; j_gene: TRBJ1-2; d_gene: TRBD1; CDR3nt: TGTGCCAGCAGTGAAAGGGGACAGGGACTCTATGGCTACACCTTC; CDR3aa: CASSERGQGLYGYTF
v_gene: TRBV6-5; abundance: NA; len: 13; j_gene: TRBJ2-5; d_gene: NA; CDR3nt: TGTGCCAGCAGCCGACAGCGGCGGGAGACCCAGTACTTC; CDR3aa: CASSRQRRETQYF
v_gene: TRBV7-8; abundance: NA; len: 15; j_gene: TRBJ2-1; d_gene: TRBD2; CDR3nt: TGTGCCAGCAGCCCCGTTAGCGGGGGGCCGTTGAAGCAGTTCTTC; CDR3aa: CASSPVSGGPLKQFF
v_gene: TRBV6-1; abundance: NA; len: 15; j_gene: TRBJ1-2; d_gene: TRBD1; CDR3nt: TGTGCCAGCAGTGCTTACAGGGGAGGCGACTATGGCTACACCTTC; CDR3aa: CASSAYRGGDYGYTF
v_gene: TRBV4-1; abundance: NA; len: 16; j_gene: TRBJ2-1; d_gene: TRBD2; CDR3nt: TGCGCCAGCAGCTTGGCGGCCGGGACTAGCAGGGGAGAGCAGTTCTTC; CDR3aa: CASSLAAGTSRGEQFF
v_gene: TRBV2; abundance: NA; len: 14; j_gene: TRBJ1-5; d_gene: TRBD1; CDR3nt: TGTGCCAGCAGCCAACAGGGGGCGGGGCAGCCCCAGCATTTT; CDR3aa: CASSQQGAGQPQHF
v_gene: TRBV19; abundance: once; len: 17; j_gene: TRBJ2-2; d_gene: TRBD1; CDR3nt: TGTGCCAGTAGCGCCCCCCGGACAGGGGTCCGCACCGGGGAGCTGTTTTTT; CDR3aa: CASSAPRTGVRTGELFF
v_gene: TRBV7-2; abundance: once; len: 15; j_gene: TRBJ1-1; d_gene: NA; CDR3nt: TGTGCCAGCAGCTTAGTCGGACAGCCGAACACTGAAGCTTTCTTT; CDR3aa: CASSLVGQPNTEAFF
v_gene: TRBV11-2; abundance: once; len: 15; j_gene: TRBJ1-3; d_gene: NA; CDR3nt: TGTGCCAGCAGCTTAGACGACAGCTCTGGAAACACCATATATTTT; CDR3aa: CASSLDDSSGNTIYF
v_gene: TRBV7-8; abundance: NA; len: 16; j_gene: TRBJ1-2; d_gene: NA; CDR3nt: TGTGCCAGCAGCTTCGCCGGAACAGGAAAATCCTATGGCTACACCTTC; CDR3aa: CASSFAGTGKSYGYTF
v_gene: TRBV7-2; abundance: NA; len: 15; j_gene: TRBJ2-7; d_gene: NA; CDR3nt: TGTGCCAGCAGCTTGGGGGTAGGCTACTCCTACGAGCAGTACTTC; CDR3aa: CASSLGVGYSYEQYF
v_gene: TRBV19; abundance: NA; len: 14; j_gene: TRBJ1-5; d_gene: NA; CDR3nt: TGTGCCAGTAGATCGGCAGACCCTTATCAGCCCCAGCATTTT; CDR3aa: CASRSADPYQPQHF
v_gene: TRBV30; abundance: NA; len: 14; j_gene: TRBJ1-5; d_gene: TRBD1; CDR3nt: TGTGCCTGGAGTGTCTACAGGGGCGATCAGCCCCAGCATTTT; CDR3aa: CAWSVYRGDQPQHF
v_gene: TRBV18; abundance: NA; len: 13; j_gene: TRBJ2-5; d_gene: TRBD2; CDR3nt: TGTGCCAGCTCACCACCGGGGGGGGAGACCCAGTACTTC; CDR3aa: CASSPPGGETQYF
v_gene: TRBV6-5; abundance: NA; len: 13; j_gene: TRBJ1-3; d_gene: TRBD1; CDR3nt: TGTGCCAGCAGGGACAGGGCGATGGACACCATATATTTT; CDR3aa: CASRDRAMDTIYF
v_gene: TRBV19; abundance: NA; len: 15; j_gene: TRBJ1-5; d_gene: TRBD1; CDR3nt: TGTGCCAGTAGTACGGGGACAGCCTTTAATCAGCCCCAGCATTTT; CDR3aa: CASSTGTAFNQPQHF
v_gene: TRBV5-1; abundance: NA; len: 17; j_gene: TRBJ1-3; d_gene: TRBD1; CDR3nt: TGCGCCAGCAGCTTCTTCGGACAGGACTCCTCTGGAAACACCATATATTTT; CDR3aa: CASSFFGQDSSGNTIYF
v_gene: TRBV19; abundance: once; len: 14; j_gene: TRBJ2-2; d_gene: TRBD1; CDR3nt: TGTGCCAGTAGTCCGAGACAGGGGACCGGGGAGCTGTTTTTT; CDR3aa: CASSPRQGTGELFF
v_gene: TRBV28; abundance: NA; len: 13; j_gene: TRBJ2-7; d_gene: NA; CDR3nt: TGTGCCAGCATCCTTCGCGGATCCTACGAGCAGTACTTC; CDR3aa: CASILRGSYEQYF
v_gene: TRBV23-1; abundance: NA; len: 16; j_gene: TRBJ1-4; d_gene: NA; CDR3nt: TGCGCCACTAACAGGCGGGGGGCAAAGCACTATGAAAAACTGTTTTTT; CDR3aa: CATNRRGAKHYEKLFF
v_gene: TRBV10-1; abundance: few; len: 13; j_gene: TRBJ1-1; d_gene: TRBD1; CDR3nt: TGCGCCAGCAGGGGACAGGCGAACACTGAAGCTTTCTTT; CDR3aa: CASRGQANTEAFF
v_gene: TRBV29-1; abundance: NA; len: 14; j_gene: TRBJ1-2; d_gene: TRBD1; CDR3nt: TGCAGCGTTGAACCACGACAGGGGAACTATGGCTACACCTTC; CDR3aa: CSVEPRQGNYGYTF
v_gene: TRBV27; abundance: NA; len: 17; j_gene: TRBJ2-6; d_gene: TRBD2; CDR3nt: TGTGCCAGCAGCCGATTAGCGGGGGGGGCCGGGGCCAACGTCCTGACTTTC; CDR3aa: CASSRLAGGAGANVLTF
v_gene: TRBV4-3; abundance: NA; len: 15; j_gene: TRBJ2-1; d_gene: TRBD1; CDR3nt: TGCGCCAGCAGCCAAGACGGGACAGGGGGCAATGAGCAGTTCTTC; CDR3aa: CASSQDGTGGNEQFF
v_gene: TRBV7-3; abundance: NA; len: 12; j_gene: TRBJ2-1; d_gene: NA; CDR3nt: TGTGCCAGCAGCTTAGACGGTGGTGAGCAGTTCTTC; CDR3aa: CASSLDGGEQFF
v_gene: TRBV5-1; abundance: NA; len: 17; j_gene: TRBJ2-7; d_gene: TRBD2; CDR3nt: TGCGCCAGCAGCTCTAAAAGGACTAGCGGGGGTCCCTACGAGCAGTACTTC; CDR3aa: CASSSKRTSGGPYEQYF
v_gene: TRBV27; abundance: NA; len: 15; j_gene: TRBJ2-5; d_gene: TRBD2; CDR3nt: TGTGCCAGCAAGTTCTGGGCGGGGGGGCCTGAGACCCAGTACTTC; CDR3aa: CASKFWAGGPETQYF
v_gene: TRBV5-5; abundance: NA; len: 13; j_gene: TRBJ1-5; d_gene: NA; CDR3nt: TGTGCCAGCAGCCAGGGATTAGATCAGCCCCAGCATTTT; CDR3aa: CASSQGLDQPQHF
v_gene: TRBV4-3; abundance: NA; len: 18; j_gene: TRBJ1-2; d_gene: TRBD1; CDR3nt: TGCGCCAGCAGCCAAGAAGTACAAGGACAGGATGGGAACTATGGCTACACCTTC; CDR3aa: CASSQEVQGQDGNYGYTF
v_gene: TRBV11-2; abundance: NA; len: 13; j_gene: TRBJ1-1; d_gene: NA; CDR3nt: TGTGCCAGCAGCTTAGGCATGAACACTGAAGCTTTCTTT; CDR3aa: CASSLGMNTEAFF
v_gene: TRBV7-9; abundance: NA; len: 14; j_gene: TRBJ1-1; d_gene: TRBD1; CDR3nt: TGTGCCAGCAGCTTAGGACAGGGGGACACTGAAGCTTTCTTT; CDR3aa: CASSLGQGDTEAFF
v_gene: TRBV7-9; abundance: NA; len: 15; j_gene: TRBJ2-2; d_gene: NA; CDR3nt: TGTGCCAGTCTCCTCGGGGGATCGGCCACCGGGGAGCTGTTTTTT; CDR3aa: CASLLGGSATGELFF
v_gene: TRBV29-1; abundance: NA; len: 12; j_gene: TRBJ1-2; d_gene: NA; CDR3nt: TGCAGCGTTGTGGGGCAGGGTGCCGGCTACACCTTC; CDR3aa: CSVVGQGAGYTF
v_gene: TRBV7-8; abundance: NA; len: 15; j_gene: TRBJ2-7; d_gene: NA; CDR3nt: TGTGCCAGCAGCTTAATAGGGACGGACCCCTACGAGCAGTACTTC; CDR3aa: CASSLIGTDPYEQYF
v_gene: TRBV6-6; abundance: NA; len: 13; j_gene: TRBJ2-1; d_gene: TRBD1; CDR3nt: TGTGCCAGCAAGGCAGGGGGTTGGAGAGAGCAGTTCTTC; CDR3aa: CASKAGGWREQFF
v_gene: TRBV15; abundance: few; len: 15; j_gene: TRBJ1-5; d_gene: TRBD1; CDR3nt: TGTGCCACCAGCAGAGATAGGCGACAGGGACAGCCCCAGCATTTT; CDR3aa: CATSRDRRQGQPQHF
v_gene: TRBV6-5; abundance: NA; len: 13; j_gene: TRBJ2-7; d_gene: NA; CDR3nt: TGTGCCAGCAGGAGGGGGACTTCTTACGAGCAGTACTTC; CDR3aa: CASRRGTSYEQYF
v_gene: TRBV7-2; abundance: NA; len: 12; j_gene: TRBJ2-7; d_gene: NA; CDR3nt: TGTGCCAGCAGCAGAGGGAACTACGAGCAGTACTTC; CDR3aa: CASSRGNYEQYF
v_gene: TRBV5-4; abundance: NA; len: 19; j_gene: TRBJ1-4; d_gene: TRBD1; CDR3nt: TGTGCCAGCAGCTTGGCCCTGGACAGGGGGCTCGCAACTAATGAAAAACTGTTTTTT; CDR3aa: CASSLALDRGLATNEKLFF
v_gene: TRBV6-5; abundance: NA; len: 13; j_gene: TRBJ1-1; d_gene: NA; CDR3nt: TGTGCCAGCAGTTACTTTTCGTCCCCTCTAGCTTTCTTT; CDR3aa: CASSYFSSPLAFF
v_gene: TRBV10-3; abundance: NA; len: 17; j_gene: TRBJ1-1; d_gene: NA; CDR3nt: TGTGCCATCAGTGAAGGGGGGCTGGGTCCGACGGCGACTGAAGCTTTCTTT; CDR3aa: CAISEGGLGPTATEAFF